This TCR beta chain was identified during a study of identical twins. CDR3 size: 13 residues. Germline assignment: CDR1 SQVTM and CDR2 ANQGSEA. Trimming cost V 5 bases and J 3 bases; bases outside gene matches: 3. cDNA carried unique molecular identifiers, and a universal primer site was added by template switching. TCRdb re-called the 5' RACE reads with MiXCR, one entry per CDR3 protein. Found here are around 1.7 million distinct CDR3 sequences, 32% of them singletons; the top ten hold around 0.25%. The chain combines TRBV29-1 with TRBJ2-2; 7 bases are shared with TRBD1. Sequencing used cord blood. The sequence derives from a newborn girl in good health. CDR3 residues: CSVPQGDTGELFF. The CDR3 DNA follows: TGCAGCGTTCCCCAGGGGGACACCGGGGAGCTGTTTTTT.